The entry below describes one T cell receptor beta chain. The antigen is undetermined. For TCR beta, libraries came from quantitative 5'-RACE with molecular barcodes. TCRdb re-called the 5' RACE reads with MiXCR, one entry per CDR3 protein. The sample holds around 250,000 distinct CDR3 sequences; approximately 12% are singletons and the top ten take 6.8%. This specimen belongs to a study of CD8 T cells in ankylosing spondylitis. Study-wide points: Prior literature has documented some motif variants in synovial fluid and blood from reactive arthritis.

The germline V gene encodes CDR1 SGHTA and CDR2 FQGNSA. The length of the CDR3 is 15 residues. Trimming shortened V by 1 base and J by 6 bases, and 13 bases separated the two germline ends. The genes are TRBV7-2 and TRBJ2-1; no reliable D call. Specimen: blood, either unsorted or a sorted T cell fraction (not recorded which). The sequence was obtained from a male donor with ankylosing spondylitis or in good health (not recorded which). CDR3 loop: CASSLVGSASNEQFF. The CDR3 DNA sequence: TGTGCCAGCAGCTTAGTCGGATCAGCGAGCAATGAGCAGTTCTTC.